Here is one TCR beta chain with its context. Its antigen remains unidentified. This entry comes from a study of cytomegalovirus exposure and HLA in healthy donors. From germline, CDR1 is SEHNR and CDR2 FQNEAQ (reference sequence). CDR3 length: 16 amino acids. The ends were cut back, 6 bases at V and 4 bases at J, with 19 bases in the middle. With 60 Vbeta and 13 Jbeta primers, the PCR was carried out. TCRdb's table, derived via immunoSEQ multiplex PCR, lists solely in-frame clones and lacks some. The sample carries more than 95,000 clones, less than 85% recorded once. Study-level points and caveats: Reports indicate that TCR beta sequences accurately predicted the HLA-A and HLA-B alleles of most subjects.

The sequence was obtained from a woman aged 18-35 years in good health and CMV-seropositive. The V call is TRBV7-9, the J call TRBJ1-3; a possible D gene is TRBD1 (5 bases). Sequenced sample: PBMCs. CDR3 protein: CASRPTGGEAGNTIYF. In DNA form, the CDR3 reads TGTGCCAGCAGACCAACAGGCGGTGAGGCGGGAAACACCATATATTTT. The whole variable domain, remainder taken from reference TRBV7-9 and TRBJ1-3, is DTGVSQNPRHKITKRGQNVTFRCDPISEHNRLYWYRQTLGQGPEFLTYFQNEAQLEKSRLLSDRFSAERPKGSFSTLEIQRTEQGDSAMYLCASRPTGGEAGNTIYFGEGSWLTVV.